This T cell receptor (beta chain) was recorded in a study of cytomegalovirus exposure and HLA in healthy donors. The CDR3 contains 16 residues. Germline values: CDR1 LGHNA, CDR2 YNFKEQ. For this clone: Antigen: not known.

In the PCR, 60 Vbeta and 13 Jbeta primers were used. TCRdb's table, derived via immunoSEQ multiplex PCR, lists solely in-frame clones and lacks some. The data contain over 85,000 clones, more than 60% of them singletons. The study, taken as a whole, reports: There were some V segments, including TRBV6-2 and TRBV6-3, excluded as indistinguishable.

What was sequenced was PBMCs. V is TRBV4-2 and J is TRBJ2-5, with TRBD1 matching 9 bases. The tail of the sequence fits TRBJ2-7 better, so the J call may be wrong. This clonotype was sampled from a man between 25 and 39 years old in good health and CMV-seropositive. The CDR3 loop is CASSQTGTGISYEQYF. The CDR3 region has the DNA TGTGCCAGCAGCCAGACCGGGACAGGGATCTCCTACGAGCAGTACTTC.